This T cell receptor beta chain was sequenced during a study of vaccination effects on CD4 cells after COVID-19. Study-level points and caveats: Recruitment yielded few convalescent patients, and the study had no early post-infection timepoints.

Assay used: immunoSEQ multiplex PCR; TCRdb lists only in-frame clones, some missing. The sample includes 20,000 to 25,000 clones, 73% of them seen just once. Subsequent to a culture period of about ten days, CD4+ T cells were isolated. At days 3 and 7, half of the medium was exchanged for IL-2 medium. A word on this clone: Its matching antigen is unknown.

Germline lookup yields CDR1 SGHNT and CDR2 YENEEA. With 5 bases clipped from V and 7 bases from J, the junction kept 4 bases outside the gene matches. CDR3 size: 13 residues. The specimen comprised CD4+ T cells from PBMCs cultured without peptide, sampled before COVID-19 vaccination. The TCR was taken from a human donor who received a COVID-19 vaccine. The rearrangement links TRBV11-3 to TRBJ2-1, with TRBD2 matching 8 bases. The CDR3 region has the DNA TGTGCCAGCAGCCCCCCTAGCGGGAATGAGCAGTTCTTC. Translation: CASSPPSGNEQFF.